These 9 T cell receptor beta chains were sequenced from one sample in a study of blood T cell repertoires in COVID-19. Using immunoSEQ multiplex PCR, the repertoire was profiled, and TCRdb retains in-frame clones only, with some absent. The sample has roughly 46,000 clones; about 90% are singletons. What was sequenced was peripheral blood. The receptors come from a human donor in a cohort sampled during active COVID-19.

In DNA, the CDR3 is TGCGCCACCTCAAAGGGGGTCTACACCGGGGAGCTGTTTTTT. Its translation is CATSKGVYTGELFF. This chain links TRBV10-2 with TRBJ2-2; tentatively, D is TRBD1 (6 bases). The V end was cut by 10 bases, the J end by 3 bases, with 15 bases between. The germline gives CDR1 WSHSY, CDR2 SAAADI. CDR3 length: 14 amino acids.

This rearrangement joins TRBV2 to TRBJ2-5; perhaps TRBD2 as D (6 bases). The CDR3 sequence is 12 residues long. The germline CDR1 and CDR2 sequences are SNHLY and FYNNEI. The chain's CDR3 is CAAGRIQETQYF. The CDR3 DNA reads as TGTGCGGCGGGGCGGATCCAAGAGACCCAGTACTTC. The full variable domain, completed using reference TRBV2 and TRBJ2-5, is EPEVTQTPSHQVTQMGQEVILRCVPISNHLYFYWYRQILGQKVEFLVSFYNNEISEKSEIFDDQFSVERPDGSNFTLKIRSTKLEDSAMYFCAAGRIQETQYFGPGTRLLVL.

This chain links TRBV29-1 with TRBJ2-4; 9 positions agree with TRBD1. The CDR3 runs 13 residues. Germline CDR1 and CDR2: SQVTM and ANQGSEA. V shed 1 base and J 5 bases; nucleotides not matched to a gene: 0. The CDR3 DNA follows: TGCAGCGTTGAAGGGACAGGGGAAAACATTCAGTACTTC. It is translated as CSVEGTGENIQYF.

The chain combines TRBV4-1 with TRBJ2-2; perhaps TRBD1 as D (5 bases). The V gene's germline CDR1 is MGHRA and CDR2 YSYEKL. V lost 2 bases and J 4 bases, leaving 14 bases between the germline ends. The CDR3 extends over 16 amino acids. CDR3 residues: CASSQSMGPVTGELFF. In nucleotides, the CDR3 is TGCGCCAGCAGCCAATCAATGGGGCCGGTCACCGGGGAGCTGTTTTTT.

The gene calls are TRBV5-4 and TRBJ2-3, with 8 bases lining up with TRBD1. The J segment lost 7 bases and the V segment lost 6 bases, leaving 13 bases of the junction unmatched. The CDR3 extends over 15 amino acids. Germline lookup yields CDR1 SGHNT and CDR2 YYREEE (reference sequence). CDR3 region: CASKGKDRGSNTQYF. Here the CDR3 DNA reads TGTGCCAGCAAGGGAAAAGACAGGGGTTCGAATACGCAGTATTTT.

V is TRBV7-8 and J is TRBJ2-5; TRBD2 aligns across 14 bases. The CDR3 is 16 amino acids. Per the germline V gene, CDR1 is SGHVS and CDR2 is FQNEAQ. V shed 5 bases and J 5 bases; nucleotides not matched to a gene: 7. The CDR3 region is CASSPDWTSGRETQYF. The CDR3 nucleotides are TGTGCCAGCAGCCCTGATTGGACTAGCGGGAGGGAGACCCAGTACTTC.

The chain recombines TRBV12-2 with TRBJ2-7; TRBD2, the table's D call, lacks a check against the DNA. TRBV12-2 counts as a pseudogene. This CDR3 has 18 residues. CDR3 coding DNA: TGTGCAAGTCGCCGTCAGGCTAGCGGGATGATACCCTCCTACGAGCAGTACTTC. The encoded protein is CASRRQASGMIPSYEQYF.

The rearrangement joins TRBV29-1 to TRBJ2-7; TRBD2 aligns across 12 bases. The germline V gene has CDR1 SQVTM and CDR2 ANQGSEA. V dropped 7 bases and J dropped 2; count of bases not matched to a gene: 3. The CDR3 extends over 13 amino acids. The CDR3 nucleotides read TGCAGCGCTAGGACTAGCGGGGCCTACGAGCAGTACTTC. It encodes CSARTSGAYEQYF.

This chain links TRBV9 with TRBJ2-1; 11 bases line up with TRBD2. Germline V CDR1 and CDR2: SGDLS, YYNGEE. V lost 7 bases and J lost 3; bases outside the gene matches: 6. There are 15 residues in the CDR3. Written as DNA, the CDR3 is TGTGCCAGCGGTATAGCGGGGGGGCTCTACAATGAGCAGTTCTTC. It specifies CASGIAGGLYNEQFF.